What follows are 7 T cell receptor beta chains derived from one specimen sequenced in a study of control samples from healthy donors and cancer patients. Assay: immunoSEQ multiplex PCR; the TCRdb copy retains only in-frame clones and omits some. The sample holds about 130,000 clones; roughly 92% are singletons and the top ten take over 0.5%. Material: PBMCs. The receptors here all came from an elderly man with head and neck cancer.

The chain combines TRBV15 with TRBJ2-7; 8 bases align to TRBD2. The germline gives CDR1 LNHNV, CDR2 YYDKDF (reference sequence). The CDR3 covers 13 residues. Germline trimming cut 6 bases from V and 7 bases from J; bases unmatched to any gene: 8. CDR3 bases: TGTGCCACCAGTCTTAGCGGGGAGAGGGAGCAGTACTTC. Residues: CATSLSGEREQYF.

CDR3 amino acids: CAWSRSGSYGQYF. The CDR3 nucleotides are TGTGCCTGGAGTAGGTCCGGGAGTTATGGGCAGTACTTC. The chain recombines TRBV30 with TRBJ2-7; D possibly corresponds to TRBD2 (6 bases). The CDR3 spans 13 residues. Germline V gives CDR1 GTSNPN, CDR2 SVGIG (reference sequence). With 2 bases removed from V and 9 bases from J, the gap between germline ends came to 17 bases.

As concerns this clone: The sample carries other DNA sequences with the same CDR3. The chain is built from TRBV6-2 or TRBV6-3 and TRBJ2-7; 13 bases line up with TRBD2. This CDR3 spans 16 amino acids. Germline CDR1 MNHEY, CDR2 SVGEGT. Trimming cost V 0 bases and J 3 bases; bases outside gene matches: 2. The CDR3 sequence is CASSYSRLAGGYEQYF. CDR3 bases: TGTGCCAGCAGTTACTCCCGACTAGCGGGGGGCTACGAGCAGTACTTC.

The rearrangement links TRBV6-5 to TRBJ1-6; D not resolved. Trimming stripped 6 bases from V and 7 bases from J, with 16 bases between. CDR3 length equals 15 residues. Per germline, CDR1 MNHEY and CDR2 SVGAGI. The CDR3 sequence: CASRPRSGVNSPLHF. In nucleotides, the CDR3 is TGTGCCAGCAGGCCTCGATCAGGTGTGAATTCACCCCTCCACTTT.

The table lists this clone with a count of one. The chain couples TRBV5-6 to TRBJ2-7, with D unresolved. Per germline, CDR1 SGHDT and CDR2 YYEEEE. The CDR3 loop spans 12 amino acids. V lost 3 bases, J lost 4 bases, and 8 bases lay in between. The CDR3 is CASSSSNYEQYF. Written as DNA, the CDR3 is TGTGCCAGCAGCTCCTCCAATTACGAGCAGTACTTC.

This clone was observed a single time. The rearrangement uses TRBV20-1 and TRBJ2-3; D is undetermined. Germline CDR1 is DFQATT and CDR2 is SNEGSKA (reference sequence). CDR3 length equals 14 residues. Trimming cost V 3 bases and J 2 bases, with 12 bases left between them. CDR3 bases: TGCAGTGCTAGTCATGGACGATACACAGATACGCAGTATTTT. Translated, it gives CSASHGRYTDTQYF.

The rearrangement uses TRBV3-1 (or the pseudogene TRBV3-2) and TRBJ1-1; 10 nucleotides match TRBD1. CDR1 and CDR2 from the germline V gene are LGHDT and YNNKEL (reference sequence). The CDR3 runs to 13 residues. V shed 4 bases and J 8 bases; nucleotides not matched to a gene: 4. Written as DNA, the CDR3 is TGTGCCAGCAGCCCCAGACAGGGGGCCGAAGCTTTCTTT. Encoded protein: CASSPRQGAEAFF.